The 17 T cell receptor beta chains below all came from one sample that was sequenced in a study of persistence of HIV-infected CD4 T cells. Their antigen targets remain unknown. Cells were stimulated nonspecifically with anti-CD3/anti-CD28 magnetic beads. CD4+ T cells upregulating both CD40 ligand and CD69 were sorted as responding cells. The immunoSEQ assay was version 4, run in survey mode. The assay was immunoSEQ multiplex PCR, and TCRdb's table has in-frame clones only and misses some. The table shows tens of thousands of clones, with about 87% occurring only once. The sample consisted of CD4+ T cells sorted from PBMCs after roughly 19-hour stimulation, taken from a patient who received antiretroviral therapy. These receptors were obtained from an adult woman with HIV who was CMV-seropositive.

J is TRBJ2-1 and V is TRBV2, with D perhaps assigned TRBD1 or TRBD2 (5 bases each). The CDR3 has 14 residues. V was clipped by 7 bases and J by 4 bases, with 14 bases between them. CDR1 and CDR2 from the germline V gene are SNHLY and FYNNEI. The CDR3 region has the DNA TGTGCCAGCATCCGGGACGGTGGTTACAATGAGCAGTTCTTC. Its translation is CASIRDGGYNEQFF. Supplemented by reference TRBV2 and TRBJ2-1, the full variable domain reads EPEVTQTPSHQVTQMGQEVILRCVPISNHLYFYWYRQILGQKVEFLVSFYNNEISEKSEIFDDQFSVERPDGSNFTLKIRSTKLEDSAMYFCASIRDGGYNEQFFGPGTRLTVL.

V gene TRBV12-5 combines with J gene TRBJ2-7; no reliable D call. Trimming pared 5 bases from V and 1 base from J, leaving 9 bases between. This CDR3 comprises 13 residues. Per germline, CDR1 LGHNT and CDR2 FRNRAP. CDR3 coding DNA: TGTGCTAGTGGTCCACCCAAATCCTACGAGCAGTACTTC. It specifies CASGPPKSYEQYF.

V and J are TRBV29-1 and TRBJ2-1; 14 nucleotides match TRBD2. CDR1 is SQVTM, CDR2 ANQGSEA, per germline. The CDR3 has 14 residues. Losses at the gene ends were 5 bases for V and 10 bases for J; bases not matched to a gene: 7. The CDR3: CSVWTSGGTLEQFF. The CDR3 nucleotides read TGCAGCGTTTGGACTAGCGGGGGGACTCTGGAGCAGTTCTTC.

The chain links TRBV19 to TRBJ2-2; D call uncertain. This CDR3 region has 15 residues. The germline CDR1 and CDR2 sequences are LNHDA and SQIVND (reference sequence). The ends were cut back, 1 base at V and 3 bases at J, with 9 bases in the middle. CDR3 in amino acids: CASSIAGLDTGELFF. DNA for the CDR3: TGTGCCAGTAGTATAGCGGGCCTGGACACCGGGGAGCTGTTTTTT.

The V gene is TRBV9, the J gene TRBJ2-7; no clear D gene. Germline assignment: CDR1 SGDLS and CDR2 YYNGEE. Trimming stripped 2 bases from V and 1 base from J, with 10 bases between. The CDR3 spans 14 residues. CDR3 in amino acids: CASSVGVGSYEQYV. The CDR3 nucleotides read TGTGCCAGCAGCGTCGGCGTCGGTTCCTACGAGCAGTACGTC.

The V call is TRBV4-1, the J call TRBJ1-3; maybe TRBD1 (5 bases). The CDR3 extends over 16 amino acids. Trimming left V 5 bases short and J 0 bases short, with 14 bases between. In germline, CDR1 is MGHRA, CDR2 YSYEKL. As DNA, the CDR3 is TGCGCCAGCAGCTACAGACAGCCACCCTCTGGAAACACCATATATTTT. This encodes CASSYRQPPSGNTIYF.

The chain uses TRBV2 and TRBJ2-7, with 7 positions matching TRBD1. This CDR3 contains 14 residues. The trim removed 7 bases at V and 2 bases at J, leaving 8 bases unmatched. The germline V gene encodes CDR1 SNHLY and CDR2 FYNNEI. The CDR3 sequence is CASIPDRTTYEQYF. In DNA form, the CDR3 reads TGTGCCAGCATCCCGGACAGGACCACCTACGAGCAGTACTTC. The whole variable domain, remainder taken from reference TRBV2 and TRBJ2-7, is EPEVTQTPSHQVTQMGQEVILRCVPISNHLYFYWYRQILGQKVEFLVSFYNNEISEKSEIFDDQFSVERPDGSNFTLKIRSTKLEDSAMYFCASIPDRTTYEQYFGPGTRLTVT.

The J gene is TRBJ1-3, the V gene TRBV2; the match to TRBD1 covers 9 bases. The J segment lost 4 bases and the V segment lost 6 bases, leaving 7 bases of the junction unmatched. Germline CDR1 reads SNHLY; CDR2 reads FYNNEI. CDR3 length equals 15 residues. The CDR3 DNA sequence: TGTGCCAGCAGCGCACAGGGGGCCGGAGGAAACACCATATATTTT. It encodes CASSAQGAGGNTIYF.

This clone was counted once. The gene calls are TRBV6-6 and TRBJ1-3; no clear D gene. The V and J ends lost 7 bases and 4 bases respectively, with 8 bases between them. The CDR3 totals 12 residues. CDR1 is MNHNY and CDR2 is SVGAGI in the germline V gene (reference sequence). The DNA for the CDR3 is TGTGCCAGCATGCCCGGAGGAAACACCATATATTTT. It is translated as CASMPGGNTIYF.

This chain uses TRBV6-6 with TRBJ1-3; possible D gene TRBD1, 5 bases. The V end lost 6 bases, the J end lost 2 bases, and 17 bases lay between the germline ends. Germline CDR1 is MNHNY and CDR2 is SVGAGI (reference sequence). CDR3 length: 16 residues. In DNA form, the CDR3 reads TGTGCCAGCAGCTCGTTGACCGGGACGGCTGGAAACACCATATATTTT. It yields the protein CASSSLTGTAGNTIYF.

The chain has TRBV29-1 and TRBJ2-3; D may be TRBD1 or TRBD2 (5 bases each). Germline V gene sequence: CDR1 SQVTM, CDR2 ANQGSEA. Deletions cut 8 bases from V and 1 base from J, with 13 bases between. This CDR3 contains 13 residues. The CDR3 here is CSSGAGGTDTQYF. CDR3 bases: TGCAGCTCCGGGGCCGGGGGCACAGATACGCAGTATTTT.

This chain joins TRBV19 and TRBJ2-7; 10 nucleotides agree with TRBD2. The trim removed 2 bases at V and 3 bases at J, leaving 4 bases unmatched. Germline-derived CDR1 and CDR2 are LNHDA and SQIVND (reference sequence). The CDR3 length is 15 residues. CDR3 protein: CASSISSGGGYEQYF. The CDR3 DNA reads as TGTGCCAGTAGTATATCGAGCGGGGGGGGCTACGAGCAGTACTTC.

A few counts support this clone. The chain carries TRBV3-1 (or the pseudogene TRBV3-2) and TRBJ1-4; D not resolved. The CDR3 runs 14 residues. The V end was cut by 6 bases, the J end by 8 bases, with 16 bases between. Germline loops: CDR1 LGHDT, CDR2 YNNKEL (reference sequence). The CDR3 DNA is TGTGCCAGCAGTCCCGGGCCCAGAGGGGAAAAACTGTTTTTT. Translated, it gives CASSPGPRGEKLFF.

The V and J genes are TRBV18 and TRBJ2-7; the D is unclear. CDR1 KGHSH and CDR2 LQKENI come from the germline V gene. The CDR3 is 13 residues long. CDR3: CASSPSATYGQYV. CDR3 in DNA: TGTGCCAGCTCACCATCCGCCACGTACGGGCAGTACGTC.

The chain couples TRBV14 to TRBJ2-3, with 11 nucleotides matching TRBD2. The CDR3 runs to 19 residues. The germline CDR1 and CDR2 sequences are SGHDN and FVKESK. V shed 0 bases and J 6 bases; nucleotides not matched to a gene: 14. The CDR3 protein is CASSQDPPGLAAGRDTQYF. For the CDR3, the DNA is TGTGCCAGCAGCCAAGATCCTCCGGGACTAGCGGCGGGCAGGGATACGCAGTATTTT.

The chain carries TRBV5-1 and TRBJ2-7, with 7 nucleotides matching TRBD1. This CDR3 is 12 amino acids long. Looked up from germline, CDR1 is SGHRS and CDR2 is YFSETQ. With 6 bases clipped from V and 4 bases from J, the junction kept 4 bases outside the gene matches. CDR3 sequence: CASNEGAYEQYF. The DNA for the CDR3 is TGCGCCAGCAACGAGGGGGCGTACGAGCAGTACTTC.

This chain joins TRBV7-9 and TRBJ1-5; D might be TRBD1 (5 bases). Germline CDR1 reads SEHNR; CDR2 reads FQNEAQ (reference sequence). The V and J ends lost 8 bases and 7 bases respectively, with 15 bases between them. CDR3 length: 13 amino acids. CDR3 sequence reads: CASGGRSEQPQHF. The CDR3 DNA sequence: TGTGCCAGCGGGGGGAGGTCAGAACAGCCCCAGCATTTT.